The TCR beta chain under discussion was sequenced for a study of blood T cell repertoires in COVID-19 (dated by TCRdb to about 2020). Background for the entire study: Samples covering the acute and convalescent phases of COVID-19 were provided by collaborators in the United States, Italy and Spain. The samples were drawn from the first 160 participants of the ongoing ImmuneRACE study and from over a thousand subjects provided by 6 global collaborators. The material from the prospective study consisted of cDNA or gDNA derived from T cells, B-cell-depleted T cells, or PBMCs. A freely available public database, intended as a resource for researchers studying the immune response to SARS-CoV-2, is where the repertoires were released. Where HLA class I and class II types were available, the types were taken from metadata supplied by the sample provider, not from assay-based typing. The dataset comprised deeply sampled blood TCRbeta repertoires from subjects exposed to, actively infected with, or recovered from COVID-19. Nearly every sample came with metadata listing a de-identified subject ID, COVID-19 status, age in years and sex. Broad study findings and their caveats: The amount of clinical and demographic metadata varied by source and participant and was provided uncurated.

Turning to this clone: Its antigen is currently not known. Base qualities are not recorded, but no much larger clone differs from it by a single base.

Its CDR3 holds 16 amino acids, cysteine through phenylalanine. The only DNA kept is the CDR3, 48 bases in frame from the first base. For this chain, trimming is 5 bases at the V end and 4 bases at the J end, and the number of junction bases without a gene match is 11. Via the germline V gene, CDR1 is SGHTA and CDR2 FQGNSA. Collaborating institutions collected whole blood in K2EDTA tubes following their own protocols. For TCRbeta analysis, collaborators shipped samples in one of three forms: frozen whole blood, isolated PBMCs, or DNA extracted from either of those sample types. TCRbeta CDR3 regions were amplified from genomic DNA using the immunoSEQ Assay, a bias-controlled multiplex PCR. As for the authors' bioinformatics: The number of nucleated cells in each sample was estimated by amplification of reference gene primers within the assay. To quantify the absolute abundance of each unique TCRbeta CDR3 rearrangement, sequence reads were collapsed and filtered. For each sample, productive Simpson clonality was calculated as the square root of Simpson's diversity index over productive rearrangements. Entries here come from immuneACCESS through TCRdb and include only in-frame sequences with V and J called. Some clones fail to appear in such tables; in the studies checked, an unresolved V gene covers under half of the shortfall, and the cause of the remainder is unknown. The V and J calls and clone size are taken from that table; D and trimming were inferred from the DNA. The sample table contains about 140,000 clones; only one count was recorded for roughly four fifths of them. The ten largest clones add up to approximately 6.6% of the sample.

The chain joins TRBV7-2 to TRBJ2-1; the central 7 bases match TRBD1. Specimen: peripheral blood. This receptor was identified in a human donor in a cohort sampled during active COVID-19. The DNA sequence is as follows: TGTGCCAGCAGCCTAACCCGGACAGGAGGATACAATGAGCAGTTCTTC. It encodes CASSLTRTGGYNEQFF.